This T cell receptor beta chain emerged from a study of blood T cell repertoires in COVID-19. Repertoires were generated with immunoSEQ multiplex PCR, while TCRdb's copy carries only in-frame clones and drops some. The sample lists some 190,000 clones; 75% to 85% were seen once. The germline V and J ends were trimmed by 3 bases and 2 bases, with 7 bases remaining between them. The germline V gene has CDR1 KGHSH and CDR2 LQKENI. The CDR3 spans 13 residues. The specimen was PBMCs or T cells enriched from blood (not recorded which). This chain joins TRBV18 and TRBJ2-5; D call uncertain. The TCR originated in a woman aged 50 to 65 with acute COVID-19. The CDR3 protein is CASSPTQQETQYF. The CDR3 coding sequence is TGTGCCAGCTCACCGACACAGCAAGAGACCCAGTACTTC.